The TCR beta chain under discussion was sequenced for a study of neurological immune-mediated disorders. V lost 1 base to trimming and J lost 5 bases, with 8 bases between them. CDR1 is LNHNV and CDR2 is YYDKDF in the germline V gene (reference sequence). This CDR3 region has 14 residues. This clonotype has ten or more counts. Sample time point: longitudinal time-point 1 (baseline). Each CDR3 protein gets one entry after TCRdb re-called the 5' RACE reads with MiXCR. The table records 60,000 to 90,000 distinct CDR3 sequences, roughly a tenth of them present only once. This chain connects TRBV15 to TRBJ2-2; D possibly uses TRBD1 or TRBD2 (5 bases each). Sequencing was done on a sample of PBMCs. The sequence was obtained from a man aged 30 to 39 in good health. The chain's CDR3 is CATSRGDRTGELFF. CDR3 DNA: TGTGCCACCAGCAGAGGGGACCGGACCGGGGAGCTGTTTTTT.